The 5 T cell receptor beta chains given below trace back to one sample, sequenced in a study of T cells in Graves' hyperthyroidism and ophthalmopathy. Using RNA transcripts as the source, TCR beta CDR3 regions were amplified. RT-PCR in the first round (using the HTBI primer set) targeted the TCR CDR3. TCRdb recomputed calls from the multiplex PCR reads with MiXCR, one row per CDR3 protein. The data show approximately 510,000 distinct CDR3 sequences, 40% to 50% seen once. The sample comprised peripheral blood or thyroid tissue (not recorded which). Every receptor here comes from an adult woman with Graves' disease, either hyperthyroidism or ophthalmopathy (not recorded which).

The sample holds many counts of this clonotype. This chain connects TRBV20-1 to TRBJ1-1; tentative D call: TRBD1 (6 bases). Looked up from germline, CDR1 is DFQATT and CDR2 is SNEGSKA (reference sequence). CDR3 length: 16 amino acids. Written as DNA, the CDR3 is TGCAGAGCGAGGGGGGGCCCCAAACCGACGAACACTGAAGCTTTCTTT. It is translated as CRARGGPKPTNTEAFF.

The rearrangement uses TRBV2 and TRBJ2-5; weak D call: TRBD2 (5 bases). The V and J ends lost 7 bases and 8 bases respectively, with 14 bases between them. Looked up from germline, CDR1 is SNHLY and CDR2 is FYNNEI. The CDR3 covers 12 residues. The CDR3 sequence: CASTERATTQYF. The CDR3 DNA sequence: TGTGCCAGCACCGAGAGGGCTACAACCCAGTACTTC.

This clonotype has at least ten counts. V and J are TRBV28 and TRBJ1-1; D uncertain. The germline V gene encodes CDR1 MDHEN and CDR2 SYDVKM. The germline V and J ends were trimmed by 7 bases and 3 bases, with 12 bases remaining between them. The CDR3 spans 13 residues. The DNA of the CDR3 is TGTGCCAGCATAAAAGTGAGAGACACTGAAGCTTTCTTT. Translation: CASIKVRDTEAFF.

The chain couples TRBV10-3 to TRBJ1-6, with D maybe TRBD1 (5 bases). The V and J ends lost 2 bases and 10 bases respectively, with 12 bases between them. CDR1 is ENHRY and CDR2 is SYGVKD in the germline V gene. CDR3 length: 14 residues. CDR3 protein: CAISEPVRESPLHF. The CDR3 nucleotides read TGTGCCATCAGTGAGCCAGTCAGGGAGTCACCCCTCCACTTT.

There are many counts of this clonotype. The gene calls are TRBV4-3 and TRBJ2-6; D not resolved. With 0 bases removed from V and 1 base from J, the gap between germline ends came to 10 bases. The CDR3 loop spans 17 amino acids. The germline V gene encodes CDR1 LGHNA and CDR2 YSLEER. CDR3 protein: CASSQEIWASGANVLTF. The CDR3, as DNA: TGCGCCAGCAGCCAAGAAATCTGGGCATCTGGGGCCAACGTCCTGACTTTC.